These 20 T cell receptor beta chains share one sample of origin, sequenced in a study of T cell responses to AZD1222 COVID-19 vaccine. Sequencing used immunoSEQ multiplex PCR; TCRdb keeps in-frame clones, though not all of them. The sample holds roughly 150,000 clones, just over 85% seen once. The sample consisted of peripheral blood, taken on day 0 of AZD1222 vaccination. All receptors come from an adult in good health.

There are a few counts of this clone. This chain joins TRBV30 and TRBJ1-2; D is perhaps TRBD1 (5 bases). The V gene's germline CDR1 is GTSNPN and CDR2 SVGIG (reference sequence). The germline V and J ends were trimmed by 4 bases and 14 bases, with 17 bases remaining between them. This CDR3 contains 11 residues. The CDR3 nucleotides read TGTGCCTGGAATGTAGCCAGGGTGTTGACCTTC. It specifies CAWNVARVLTF.

This clone is a singleton in its sample. V gene TRBV10-3 combines with J gene TRBJ2-1; tentative D call: TRBD2 (6 bases). There are 15 residues in the CDR3. Trimming cost V 4 bases and J 9 bases, with 19 bases left between them. Per the germline V gene, CDR1 is ENHRY and CDR2 is SYGVKD. In DNA form, the CDR3 reads TGTGCCATCAGTGTTGGGCGCGGGGAGGCGGTTGAGCAGTTCTTC. Translated, it gives CAISVGRGEAVEQFF.

J is TRBJ2-7 and V is TRBV4-2, with TRBD2 identical over 9 bases. V was clipped by 0 bases and J by 10 bases; unmatched bases: 7. This CDR3 comprises 14 residues. The germline V gene encodes CDR1 LGHNA and CDR2 YNFKEQ. In nucleotides, the CDR3 is TGTGCCAGCAGCCAAGATCAAGTAGCGGGGGTTCAGTACTTC. Its translation is CASSQDQVAGVQYF.

The V and J genes are TRBV19 and TRBJ1-6; D is unresolved. Germline V gene sequence: CDR1 LNHDA, CDR2 SQIVND (reference sequence). V lost 3 bases to trimming and J lost 0 bases, with 9 bases between them. The CDR3 is 16 amino acids. The CDR3 bases are TGTGCCAGTAGTATGATAAGAAGCTCCTATAATTCACCCCTCCACTTT. Amino acid sequence: CASSMIRSSYNSPLHF.

V and J are TRBV7-9 and TRBJ1-2, with D possibly being TRBD1 (6 bases). Germline V gene sequence: CDR1 SEHNR, CDR2 FQNEAQ (reference sequence). V gave up 4 bases and J gave up 6 bases, with 15 bases separating them. The CDR3 is made up of 14 amino acids. The CDR3 loop reads CASSSIGQLDGYTF. The CDR3 coding sequence is TGTGCCAGCAGCTCCATCGGACAGTTAGATGGCTACACCTTC.

The rearrangement uses TRBV11-3 and TRBJ2-2; the D is unclear. This CDR3 has 13 residues. Trimming took 3 bases from V and 2 from J, leaving 4 bases between them. CDR1 SGHNT and CDR2 YENEEA come from the germline V gene. The CDR3, as DNA: TGTGCCAGCAGCTTGGTAAACACCGGGGAGCTGTTTTTT. Protein sequence: CASSLVNTGELFF.

The table lists this clone with a few counts. CDR3 in DNA: TGTGCCAGCAGCGTAGAAGGGACAGGGAGGGTTCGGACTGAAGCTTTCTTT. This codes for CASSVEGTGRVRTEAFF. The genes are TRBV9 and TRBJ1-1; TRBD1 matches at 9 bases. Trimming cost V 0 bases and J 5 bases; bases outside gene matches: 11. The CDR3 runs 17 residues. Germline V CDR1 and CDR2: SGDLS, YYNGEE.

V is TRBV19 and J is TRBJ1-2; a possible D gene is TRBD1 (5 bases). V lost 3 bases to trimming and J lost 4 bases, with 15 bases between them. Looked up from germline, CDR1 is LNHDA and CDR2 is SQIVND (reference sequence). This CDR3 spans 15 amino acids. CDR3 sequence reads: CASSMDGTEGYGYTF. The CDR3 nucleotides read TGTGCCAGTAGTATGGATGGGACGGAAGGCTATGGCTACACCTTC.

The chain employs TRBV6-5 and TRBJ2-7; D might be TRBD1 or TRBD2, each matching 6 bases. This CDR3 contains 14 residues. The germline V gene has CDR1 MNHEY and CDR2 SVGAGI. V was shortened by 6 bases and J by 2 bases, with 14 bases between the two germline ends. CDR3 region: CASRTRTGTYEQYF. As DNA, the CDR3 is TGTGCCAGCAGGACTAGAACAGGGACCTACGAGCAGTACTTC.

The genes are TRBV5-1 and TRBJ1-2; no clear D. The CDR3 extends over 16 amino acids. Trimming removed 2 bases at V and 8 bases at J, with 22 bases between. CDR1 is SGHRS, CDR2 YFSETQ, per germline. In nucleotides, the CDR3 is TGCGCCAGCAGCTTAAACGTGGTCGCGGGCCGCGTCGGCTACACCTTC. Residues: CASSLNVVAGRVGYTF.

The chain recombines TRBV6-5 with TRBJ2-2, with TRBD1 matching over 7 bases. CDR1 is MNHEY, CDR2 SVGAGI, per germline. V lost 2 bases to trimming and J lost 3 bases; unmatched junction nucleotides: 3. This CDR3 is built from 15 residues. This CDR3 reads CASSYAGGYTGELFF. The CDR3 region has the DNA TGTGCCAGCAGTTACGCAGGGGGTTACACCGGGGAGCTGTTTTTT.

This chain connects TRBV4-1 to TRBJ2-3, with 9 bases fitting TRBD1. Germline lookup yields CDR1 MGHRA and CDR2 YSYEKL. This CDR3 contains 18 residues. The J segment lost 1 base and the V segment lost 0 bases, leaving 8 bases of the junction unmatched. This CDR3 reads CASSQDGPGTGCTDTQYF. CDR3 DNA: TGCGCCAGCAGCCAAGATGGTCCCGGGACAGGGTGCACAGATACGCAGTATTTT.

The CDR3 protein is CASSFSVVAGSNEQFF. DNA of the CDR3: TGTGCCAGCAGCTTTTCGGTGGTAGCGGGAAGCAATGAGCAGTTCTTC. This chain links TRBV7-9 with TRBJ2-1; 8 bases line up with TRBD2. Germline V gene sequence: CDR1 SEHNR, CDR2 FQNEAQ (reference sequence). The CDR3 consists of 16 residues. V was clipped by 3 bases and J by 6 bases; unmatched bases: 10.

The rearrangement uses TRBV7-9 and TRBJ1-5; D call uncertain. Trimming removed 1 base from V and 5 bases from J, with 15 bases in between. CDR1 is SEHNR and CDR2 is FQNEAQ in the germline V gene (reference sequence). The CDR3 runs to 16 residues. The CDR3 coding sequence is TGTGCCAGCAGCTTAGGTCAGAGCTGGGAGGATCAGCCCCAGCATTTT. The encoded protein is CASSLGQSWEDQPQHF.

The rearrangement links TRBV6-5 to TRBJ2-2, with unresolved D. V was cut by 9 bases and J by 1 base, with 12 bases left in between. The CDR3 runs to 14 residues. CDR1 is MNHEY, CDR2 SVGAGI, per germline. This CDR3 reads CASRAPLNTGELFF. The CDR3 region has the DNA TGTGCCAGTCGGGCCCCCCTGAACACCGGGGAGCTGTTTTTT.

This chain links TRBV18 with TRBJ1-2; 7 bases are shared with TRBD1. Germline V CDR1 and CDR2: KGHSH, LQKENI. The V and J ends lost 3 bases and 1 base, in that order; junction bases with no gene match: 8. The CDR3 is 16 residues long. The CDR3: CASSPQGEINNYGYTF. For the CDR3, the DNA is TGTGCCAGCTCACCGCAGGGGGAAATAAATAACTATGGCTACACCTTC.

The chain is built from TRBV18 and TRBJ1-5; TRBD1 matches 8 bases. There are 16 residues in the CDR3. The germline V gene encodes CDR1 KGHSH and CDR2 LQKENI. V lost 3 bases, J lost 6 bases, and 10 bases stayed unmatched. The CDR3 sequence: CASSPRTGSGGQPQHF. CDR3 DNA sequence: TGTGCCAGCTCACCGCGGACAGGGAGTGGGGGTCAGCCCCAGCATTTT.

The V gene is TRBV12-2, the J gene TRBJ2-1; no DNA check was done on the table's D call, TRBD2. TRBV12-2 is assigned pseudogene status. The CDR3 length is 17 residues. CDR3 bases: TGTGCAAGTCCCCTAAAACGGGGGGGACTGGTATACAATGAGCAGTTCTTC. Protein: CASPLKRGGLVYNEQFF.

The chain combines TRBV6-2 or TRBV6-3 with TRBJ2-3; no definite D call. Germline-derived CDR1 and CDR2 are MNHEY and SVGEGT. This CDR3 comprises 13 residues. The V gene lost 4 bases and the J gene lost 5 bases, with 10 bases spanning the gap. This CDR3 reads CASSSRIIDTQYF. In DNA, the CDR3 is TGTGCCAGCAGTTCCAGAATAATAGATACGCAGTATTTT.

The V call is TRBV28, the J call TRBJ2-7, with 7 bases lining up with TRBD2. V lost 4 bases and J lost 0; bases outside the gene matches: 3. Germline V lookup: CDR1 MDHEN, CDR2 SYDVKM. The CDR3 is made up of 14 amino acids. CDR3 in DNA: TGTGCCAGCAGTTCTAGCGGAGCCTCCTACGAGCAGTACTTC. Residues: CASSSSGASYEQYF.